This T cell receptor beta chain was sequenced in a study of early T cells in non-severe SARS-CoV-2 infection. Overall study context: Sequenced bulk RNA came from whole blood that was unsorted, and chains were unpaired. Study outcomes and limitations: VDJdb matching favored anti-spike CD8 responses, missing private and CD4 specificities.

A remark on this clonotype: As yet, its antigen is unknown.

Trimming removed 4 bases from V and 2 bases from J; junction bases left unmatched: 11. The CDR3 sequence is 17 residues long. In the library, individual cDNA molecules carried attached unique molecular identifiers. Each CDR3 protein gets one entry after TCRdb re-called the 5' RACE reads with MiXCR. The top ten hold about 8.3% of the sample, which has tens of thousands of distinct CDR3 sequences, around 10% seen once. The chain is built from TRBV12-3 or TRBV12-4 and TRBJ1-2, with TRBD1 matching 9 bases. The TCR originated in an adult who was a healthcare worker with PCR-confirmed SARS-CoV-2 infection or an uninfected control (not recorded which). Sample: whole blood, taken at baseline. The CDR3 DNA follows: TGTGCCAGCAGTTCTCAATTCCGGGACAGGGTAAACTATGGCTACACCTTC. Translated: CASSSQFRDRVNYGYTF.